Listed here are 10 T cell receptor beta chains from one sample, sequenced in a study of cytomegalovirus exposure and HLA in healthy donors. Use of 60 Vbeta and 13 Jbeta primers characterized the PCR. The repertoire was sequenced with immunoSEQ multiplex PCR; TCRdb's copy has only in-frame clones and lacks some. In the table there are 150,000 to 200,000 clones, 70% to 90% of which are singletons. The sample was PBMCs. The receptors stem from a man younger than 35 in good health and CMV-seropositive.

This sequence joins TRBV5-1 and TRBJ2-2, with D possibly matching TRBD2 (5 bases). V was trimmed by 0 bases and J by 4 bases, leaving 13 bases between them. From germline, CDR1 is SGHRS and CDR2 YFSETQ. The CDR3 spans 16 residues. The CDR3 coding sequence is TGCGCCAGCAGCTTGGGGCCCGGGGTACTCACCGGGGAGCTGTTTTTT. This gives the protein CASSLGPGVLTGELFF.

This chain uses TRBV4-2 with TRBJ2-3; D may be TRBD2 (5 bases). Germline CDR1 reads LGHNA; CDR2 reads YNFKEQ. V was shortened by 4 bases and J by 0 bases, with 11 bases between the two germline ends. This CDR3 has 15 residues. As DNA, the CDR3 is TGTGCCAGCAGCCGGGAGATCACTAGCACAGATACGCAGTATTTT. It is translated as CASSREITSTDTQYF.

The chain is built from TRBV7-2 and TRBJ1-5; D remains unclear. The CDR3 length is 14 residues. Trimming removed 5 bases from V and 3 bases from J, with 11 bases in between. CDR1 and CDR2 (germline): SGHTA, FQGNSA. The CDR3 is CASSPTEPNQPQHF. DNA of the CDR3: TGTGCCAGCAGCCCTACAGAACCCAATCAGCCCCAGCATTTT.

The rearrangement uses TRBV2 and TRBJ1-5, with D unresolved. Trimming took off 4 bases at V and 6 bases at J, with 13 bases between the two ends. This CDR3 has 14 amino acids. Germline V CDR1 and CDR2: SNHLY, FYNNEI. In DNA, the CDR3 is TGTGCCAGCAGTGTAGGCAGGCGCTCTCAGCCCCAGCATTTT. The encoded protein is CASSVGRRSQPQHF.

This clone was found once. The chain has TRBV9 and TRBJ1-1, with D possibly matching TRBD1 (6 bases). The germline V and J ends were trimmed by 3 bases and 1 base, with 13 bases remaining between them. Germline values: CDR1 SGDLS, CDR2 YYNGEE. The CDR3 is 15 amino acids. CDR3 amino acids: CASSATTGQNTEAFF. In nucleotides, the CDR3 is TGTGCCAGCAGCGCTACGACAGGCCAGAACACTGAAGCTTTCTTT.

The chain combines TRBV7-8 with TRBJ2-7; 7 nucleotides match TRBD1. V dropped 3 bases and J dropped 0; count of bases not matched to a gene: 5. CDR3 length: 15 amino acids. CDR1 is SGHVS and CDR2 is FQNEAQ in the germline V gene. CDR3 in DNA: TGTGCCAGCAGCTTCGAGACAGGGTCCTCCTACGAGCAGTACTTC. It is translated as CASSFETGSSYEQYF.

V gene TRBV5-1 combines with J gene TRBJ2-7, with TRBD1 matching 7 bases. This CDR3 comprises 13 residues. CDR1 and CDR2 (germline): SGHRS, YFSETQ. V shed 0 bases, J shed 5 bases, and the junction held 2 bases outside the gene matches. The CDR3 here is CASSLGQGDEQYF. The DNA of the CDR3 is TGCGCCAGCAGCTTGGGACAGGGAGACGAGCAGTACTTC.

The chain employs TRBV14 and TRBJ2-5; D might be TRBD1 (6 bases). Trimming left V 6 bases short and J 4 bases short, with 9 bases between. CDR1 is SGHDN, CDR2 FVKESK, per germline. The CDR3 length is 12 residues. CDR3 sequence: CASRQGAETQYF. Written as DNA, the CDR3 is TGTGCCAGCAGACAGGGCGCAGAGACCCAGTACTTC.

The genes are TRBV4-1 and TRBJ2-7; maybe TRBD1 (6 bases). Germline-derived CDR1 and CDR2 are MGHRA and YSYEKL. The ends were cut back, 4 bases at V and 6 bases at J, with 19 bases in the middle. The CDR3 loop spans 15 amino acids. CDR3: CASSRPTGNLREQYF. The CDR3 DNA reads TGCGCCAGCAGCCGGCCTACAGGGAATTTACGCGAGCAGTACTTC.

The chain links TRBV19 to TRBJ1-5; perhaps TRBD1 as D (5 bases). CDR1 LNHDA and CDR2 SQIVND come from the germline V gene (reference sequence). This CDR3 has 16 residues. With 4 bases removed from V and 2 bases from J, the gap between germline ends came to 15 bases. CDR3 bases: TGTGCCAGTAGTAGGGGGGTAGGTCCTGGCAATCAGCCCCAGCATTTT. Its protein product is CASSRGVGPGNQPQHF.